This T cell receptor beta chain emerged from a study of T cell responses to AZD1222 COVID-19 vaccine. It was second doses at about 4 or about 12 weeks that were pooled. Study conclusions and caveats: Repertoire sampling happened only post peak T cell response. Spike-wide vaccine-associated CD4 TCRs dominated at 160-218 and 743-854.

V lost 3 bases to trimming and J lost 6 bases, with 21 bases between them. Germline-derived CDR1 and CDR2 are SEHNR and FQNEAQ (reference sequence). There are 17 residues in the CDR3. Comment on this clone: Its specificity is not known.

The table came from immunoSEQ multiplex PCR; TCRdb's copy has only in-frame clones and leaves some out. The sample has some 110,000 clones, 89% seen once. This chain links TRBV7-9 with TRBJ2-1; D might be TRBD1 or TRBD2, each matching 5 bases. This TCR derives from an adult who received the AZD1222 COVID-19 vaccine. Sequencing was performed on peripheral blood, taken 28 days after the second AZD1222 dose. This chain's CDR3 is CASSFSTRGSTVNEQFF. For the CDR3, the DNA is TGTGCCAGCAGCTTCTCTACCCGGGGCTCCACGGTCAATGAGCAGTTCTTC.